The 15 T cell receptor beta chains below come from one sample, sequenced in a study of cytomegalovirus exposure and HLA in healthy donors. The PCR had 60 Vbeta and 13 Jbeta primers. Profiled with immunoSEQ multiplex PCR; TCRdb holds only in-frame clones, not every one. The profile covers under 200,000 clones, with 87% appearing a single time and less than 1.3% taken by the ten largest. Sequenced material: PBMCs. Every receptor here comes from a boy aged 2 to 10 in good health and CMV-seronegative.

The chain has TRBV5-6 and TRBJ2-5, with 12 positions matching TRBD2. Germline V gene lookup returns CDR1 SGHDT and CDR2 YYEEEE. Trimming took 4 bases from V and 2 from J; bases not matched to a gene: 3. The CDR3 extends over 15 amino acids. For the CDR3, the DNA is TGTGCCAGCAGCCGGACTAGCGGGAAACAAGAGACCCAGTACTTC. It translates to CASSRTSGKQETQYF.

The rearrangement uses TRBV19 and TRBJ2-3, with 8 bases matching TRBD2. Germline CDR1 is LNHDA and CDR2 is SQIVND (reference sequence). CDR3 length equals 14 residues. Germline trimming cut 7 bases from V and 7 bases from J; bases unmatched to any gene: 10. The CDR3 loop reads CASNGDGGAYTQYF. The CDR3 nucleotides read TGTGCCAGTAATGGTGACGGGGGGGCATATACGCAGTATTTT.

This clone occurred once. The rearrangement joins TRBV9 to TRBJ2-7; D is perhaps TRBD2 (5 bases). Trimming took 2 bases from V and 7 from J, leaving 16 bases between them. Per germline, CDR1 SGDLS and CDR2 YYNGEE. CDR3 length equals 14 residues. CDR3 in amino acids: CASSVGEYGWEQYF. CDR3 coding DNA: TGTGCCAGCAGCGTTGGGGAGTATGGGTGGGAGCAGTACTTC.

This chain uses TRBV5-1 with TRBJ2-1; D might be TRBD2 (6 bases). Trimming pared 0 bases from V and 6 bases from J, leaving 10 bases between. CDR1 is SGHRS, CDR2 YFSETQ, per germline. This CDR3 region has 14 residues. This chain's CDR3 is CASSLGGALNEQFF. DNA of the CDR3: TGCGCCAGCAGCTTGGGCGGGGCCCTCAATGAGCAGTTCTTC.

This clone was recorded once. The gene calls are TRBV5-4 and TRBJ2-3; 7 nucleotides agree with TRBD1. Germline V gene sequence: CDR1 SGHNT, CDR2 YYREEE (reference sequence). With V trimmed by 1 base and J by 5 bases, 13 bases remained unmatched. CDR3 length: 17 amino acids. In DNA, the CDR3 is TGTGCCAGCAGCTTGTCTCCGGGACAGCCATACTTAGATACGCAGTATTTT. Its protein product is CASSLSPGQPYLDTQYF.

The chain has TRBV28 and TRBJ2-5; D uncertain. Per germline, CDR1 MDHEN and CDR2 SYDVKM. This CDR3 has 16 residues. V dropped 2 bases and J dropped 0 bases, with 13 bases sitting between them. The CDR3 nucleotides read TGTGCCAGCAGTTTAGCTGGGCCCAGGTACCAAGAGACCCAGTACTTC. It translates to CASSLAGPRYQETQYF.

The gene calls are TRBV2 and TRBJ2-5; TRBD1 matches 7 bases. The V gene's germline CDR1 is SNHLY and CDR2 FYNNEI. The CDR3 extends over 15 amino acids. The J segment lost 5 bases and the V segment lost 2 bases, leaving 8 bases of the junction unmatched. DNA of the CDR3: TGTGCCAGCAGTGAACCAACAGGGGTTGGGGAGACCCAGTACTTC. Protein: CASSEPTGVGETQYF.

The chain employs TRBV5-1 and TRBJ2-2, with 8 bases identical to TRBD2. This CDR3 region has 17 residues. In germline, CDR1 is SGHRS, CDR2 YFSETQ. The V segment lost 3 bases and the J segment 0 bases; nucleotides outside the gene matches: 7. In nucleotides, the CDR3 is TGCGCCAGCAGCTCGACACCGGGAGGGACGAACACCGGGGAGCTGTTTTTT. This translates into CASSSTPGGTNTGELFF.

V gene TRBV19 combines with J gene TRBJ1-2, with 8 bases lining up with TRBD1. Germline V CDR1 and CDR2: LNHDA, SQIVND (reference sequence). Trimming cost V 6 bases and J 5 bases; bases outside gene matches: 11. The CDR3 is 15 amino acids. In DNA, the CDR3 is TGTGCCAGTAGGGGAAGTCGGACAGGGATTTATGGCTACACCTTC. Amino acids: CASRGSRTGIYGYTF.

The J gene is TRBJ2-3, the V gene TRBV30; a possible D gene is TRBD2 (6 bases). The V end lost 0 bases, the J end lost 0 bases, and 13 bases lay between the germline ends. The CDR3 is 16 residues long. Germline lookup yields CDR1 GTSNPN and CDR2 SVGIG (reference sequence). This CDR3 is CAWSVKRDSSTDTQYF. The DNA of the CDR3 is TGTGCCTGGAGTGTAAAACGGGACTCTAGCACAGATACGCAGTATTTT.

The chain carries TRBV9 and TRBJ1-1, with a possible D match to TRBD1 (5 bases). The CDR3 is 14 amino acids. Trimming cost V 0 bases and J 7 bases, with 13 bases left between them. Germline CDR1 and CDR2: SGDLS and YYNGEE. CDR3 in amino acids: CASSVDQGAIEAFF. CDR3 in DNA: TGTGCCAGCAGCGTAGATCAAGGGGCGATTGAAGCTTTCTTT. Using reference TRBV9 and TRBJ1-1 for the parts outside the CDR3, the full variable domain is DSGVTQTPKHLITATGQRVTLRCSPRSGDLSVYWYQQSLDQGLQFLIQYYNGEERAKGNILERFSAQQFPDLHSELNLSSLELGDSALYFCASSVDQGAIEAFFGQGTRLTVV.

A note on this clone: The same CDR3 arises from other DNA sequences in this sample as well. The genes are TRBV5-1 and TRBJ2-1; tentative D call: TRBD2 (5 bases). The CDR3 has 14 amino acids. Trimming took off 4 bases at V and 4 bases at J, with 12 bases between the two ends. Germline V gene data show CDR1 as SGHRS and CDR2 as YFSETQ. The DNA for the CDR3 is TGCGCCAGCAGCCCCAGCGGCGGATACAATGAGCAGTTCTTC. Its protein product is CASSPSGGYNEQFF.

In the case of this clone: Mismatch with germline at one junction end may stem from a read error. V and J are TRBV7-9 and TRBJ2-3, with 15 bases aligning to TRBD2. CDR3 size: 17 residues. The germline gives CDR1 SEHNR, CDR2 FQNEAQ (reference sequence). This CDR3 is CSSSLVGLAGGADTQYF. The CDR3 DNA sequence: TGTTCCAGCAGCTTAGTGGGACTAGCGGGAGGAGCAGATACGCAGTATTTT.

J is TRBJ2-1 and V is TRBV7-9; the match to TRBD2 covers 9 bases. The CDR3 consists of 15 residues. Germline trimming cut 4 bases from V and 2 bases from J; bases unmatched to any gene: 3. Germline CDR1 is SEHNR and CDR2 is FQNEAQ (reference sequence). DNA of the CDR3: TGTGCCAGCAGCTCTGCGGGGGGGGCCTACAATGAGCAGTTCTTC. The encoded protein is CASSSAGGAYNEQFF.

A note on this clone: The sample has other DNA sequences that encode this CDR3 too. The genes are TRBV6-6 and TRBJ1-5, with D unclear. Trimming took 0 bases from V and 1 from J, leaving 10 bases between them. In germline, CDR1 is MNHNY, CDR2 SVGAGI (reference sequence). The CDR3 spans 16 residues. The CDR3 nucleotides read TGTGCCAGCAGTTACTCGATTGGGAGCAGCAATCAGCCCCAGCATTTT. It yields the protein CASSYSIGSSNQPQHF.